Listed below are T cell receptor beta chains from one sample, sequenced in a study of T cell repertoires in cytomegalovirus infection. Antigens of these TCRs are unknown. TCRdb re-called the reads with MiXCR, one entry per CDR3 protein. Of some 900,000 distinct CDR3 sequences in the sample, 30% to 35% are singletons; the top ten hold around an eighth. Material: cultured CD8+ T cells from PBMCs, obtained from culture after CMV antigen stimulation. The receptors here all came from a human donor in good health (CMV status not recorded). Some clones in this sample may be carry-over from other donors' samples. Each CDR3 is given with its conserved first and last residue. The order of the fields is V gene, D gene, J gene, clone size, CDR3 DNA, CDR3 protein. A D gene is named only where the DNA matches it firmly. Expanded clones get a size class; other rows say once, few or many, or leave the size out.

TRBV12-3/TRBV12-4	TRBD2	TRBJ2-1	few	TGTGCCAGCAGCTTTACTAGCGGAGAATACAATGAGCAGTTCTTC	CASSFTSGEYNEQFF
TRBV13	.	TRBJ2-5	many	TGTGCCAGCAGCTTAAGACCACCAGAGACCCAGTACTTC	CASSLRPPETQYF
TRBV5-1	.	TRBJ1-5	few	TGCGCCAGCAGCTTGCTTCCCAATCAGCCCCAGCATTTT	CASSLLPNQPQHF
TRBV12-3/TRBV12-4	.	TRBJ1-5	few	TGTGCCAGCAGTTTTTTCAGCGGGTTAGATCAGCCCCAGCATTTT	CASSFFSGLDQPQHF
TRBV19	TRBD1	TRBJ1-1	.	TGTGCCAGTAGTATAGGGGACAGGGTCCATGAAGCTTTCTTT	CASSIGDRVHEAFF
TRBV2	TRBD1	TRBJ1-5	.	TGTGCCAGCAGACAGTACAGGGGCAATAGCAATCAGCCCCAGCATTTT	CASRQYRGNSNQPQHF
TRBV30	TRBD1	TRBJ1-1	.	TGTGCCTGGAGTAGACCGGGACAGGAGGAGTCTGAAGCTTTCTTT	CAWSRPGQEESEAFF
TRBV6-5	.	TRBJ1-2	many	TGTGCCAGCAGTTACCGGTGGGGGGCTTGGGGATCTCTTAACTATGGCTACACCTTC	CASSYRWGAWGSLNYGYTF
TRBV5-1	.	TRBJ2-1	.	TGCGCCAGCAGCTTGGCCGGGACGACTCATGAGCAGTTCTTC	CASSLAGTTHEQFF
TRBV7-8	.	TRBJ1-1	many	TGTGCCAGCAGGCCAGCCATGGGGAACACTGAAGCTTTCTTT	CASRPAMGNTEAFF
TRBV28	.	TRBJ1-4	few	TGTGCCAGCAGTTTCGAGCCACAAAAACGGTTTCCCGGGAATGAAAAACTGTTTTTT	CASSFEPQKRFPGNEKLFF
TRBV20-1	TRBD1	TRBJ1-5	few	TGCAGTGCTCTAGACAGGGGAATTCAGCCCCAGCATTTT	CSALDRGIQPQHF
TRBV7-9	.	TRBJ2-2	few	TGTGCCAGCAGCGCAGGGATCCTCGTCGCGAACACCGGGGAGCTGTTTTTT	CASSAGILVANTGELFF
TRBV7-8	.	TRBJ1-5	.	TGTGCCAGCTCCGACAGTATCGAGCCCCAGCATTTT	CASSDSIEPQHF